A single sample gave rise to the 30 T cell receptor beta chains below, sequenced in a study of regulatory T cells in long-lasting Graves disease. The time point denotes: newly diagnosed GD, antithyroid drugs for less than 3 months. The TCR library was made from RNA that had been extracted from PBMCs in TRIzol. For TCR beta, libraries came from iRepertoire HTBI primers and Arm-PCR of CDR3 regions. A single record per CDR3 protein comes from TCRdb applying MiXCR to the multiplex PCR reads. The table shows under 500,000 distinct CDR3 sequences, with less than 20% occurring only once. These same records also appear under a second study, on T cells in Graves' hyperthyroidism and ophthalmopathy.

This specimen was peripheral blood mononuclear cells (PBMCs), taken at new diagnosis, from a patient treated with antithyroid drugs. The receptors were sampled from a woman in her 30s with Graves disease.

As for this clonotype: This is likely an artifact of a read error, given a far larger clone one base away. This chain joins TRBV7-9 and TRBJ2-1, with D possibly matching TRBD2 (5 bases). Per the germline V gene, CDR1 is SEHNR and CDR2 is FQNEAQ (reference sequence). The CDR3 covers 14 residues. Trimming stripped 2 bases from V and 9 bases from J, with 14 bases between. The CDR3 reads CASSLLGSGCEQFF. CDR3 coding DNA: TGTGCCAGCAGCTTACTCGGAAGCGGATGTGAGCAGTTCTTC.

This sequence joins TRBV19 and TRBJ1-5; D is unresolved. V was shortened by 5 bases and J by 5 bases, with 10 bases between the two germline ends. The germline V gene has CDR1 LNHDA and CDR2 SQIVND (reference sequence). The CDR3 contains 13 residues. The CDR3 sequence: CASSSDGDQPQHF. CDR3 DNA sequence: TGTGCCAGTAGTTCGGACGGGGATCAGCCCCAGCATTTT.

There are many counts of this clonotype. The V call is TRBV6-1, the J call TRBJ2-1; 9 bases agree with TRBD2. Germline V gives CDR1 MNHNS, CDR2 SASEGT. The CDR3 is 15 amino acids. V was pared by 7 bases and J by 5 bases, with 9 bases of the junction left unmatched. The CDR3 loop reads CASNLAGGIDNEQFF. The CDR3 region has the DNA TGTGCCAGCAATTTGGCGGGAGGGATTGACAATGAGCAGTTCTTC.

Comment on this clonotype: A read error may explain this, as a much larger clone is one base away. V and J are TRBV28 and TRBJ1-1, with 8 bases fitting TRBD1. The CDR3 consists of 12 residues. The germline V gene has CDR1 MDHEN and CDR2 SYDVKM. This CDR3 is CAGSLETGDAFF. In DNA, the CDR3 is TGTGCCGGCAGTTTGGAGACAGGGGATGCTTTCTTT.

This clonotype was counted a single time. This sequence may be a read error, since a much larger clone differs from it by one base. The chain uses TRBV4-1 and TRBJ2-7; 7 bases match TRBD1. Germline lookup yields CDR1 MGHRA and CDR2 YSYEKL. The length of the CDR3 is 16 residues. With V trimmed by 4 bases and J by 7 bases, 16 bases remained unmatched. This CDR3 is CASSPRAWTGAVEQYF. CDR3 nucleotide sequence: TGCGCCAGCAGCCCCCGGGCCTGGACAGGCGCGGTGGAGCAGTACTTC.

This clonotype was found many times. The chain carries TRBV15 and TRBJ2-1; weak D call: TRBD2 (5 bases). The V gene's germline CDR1 is LNHNV and CDR2 YYDKDF (reference sequence). This CDR3 has 13 amino acids. V lost 5 bases and J 9 bases, leaving 14 bases between the germline ends. CDR3 protein: CATSALGVSEQFF. The CDR3 region has the DNA TGTGCCACCAGCGCCCTGGGAGTTAGTGAGCAGTTCTTC.

This clonotype was observed a handful of times. The rearrangement links TRBV12-3 or TRBV12-4 to TRBJ2-4; D gene uncertain. The CDR3 loop spans 20 amino acids. The V end lost 0 bases, the J end lost 6 bases, and 27 bases lay between the germline ends. CDR3 loop: CASSLARTLGIQHPVNIQYF. The CDR3 DNA reads TGTGCCAGCAGTTTAGCGCGGACGTTGGGGATCCAACATCCCGTAAACATTCAGTACTTC.

There are many counts of this clonotype. The chain uses TRBV3-1 and TRBJ1-2; D is uncertain. The germline gives CDR1 LGHDT, CDR2 YNNKEL (reference sequence). The CDR3 runs to 14 residues. The germline V and J ends were trimmed by 0 bases and 7 bases, with 12 bases remaining between them. DNA for the CDR3: TGTGCCAGCAGCCAAGATGTCGAGCTGGGTGGCTACACCTTC. Amino acids: CASSQDVELGGYTF.

Regarding this clonotype: Compared with germline, one end of the junction differs, possibly owing to a read error. The rearrangement links TRBV19 to TRBJ1-1; D gene uncertain. Germline-derived CDR1 and CDR2 are LNHDA and SQIVND (reference sequence). This CDR3 region has 13 residues. CDR3 nucleotide sequence: TGTGTCAGTAGTGCCGGACGGTGGTCTGAAGCTTTCTTT. Encoded protein: CVSSAGRWSEAFF.

Remarks on this clonotype: An end of the junction does not agree with germline; a read error may underlie this. V gene TRBV5-1 combines with J gene TRBJ2-2, with 8 bases fitting TRBD1. Germline CDR1 is SGHRS and CDR2 is YFSETQ. The CDR3 consists of 14 residues. The CDR3 bases are TGCGCCAGCCAGGGGGCTGGGAACACTGGGGAGCTGTTTTTT. Encoded protein: CASQGAGNTGELFF.

This clonotype was seen many times. The genes are TRBV7-8 and TRBJ2-2; 7 bases are shared with TRBD2. CDR3 length: 19 amino acids. J gave up 5 bases and V 1 base, and 16 bases lay outside the gene matches. Germline CDR1 reads SGHVS; CDR2 reads FQNEAQ. CDR3 DNA sequence: TGTGCCAGCAGCTTAGTTTCCCCCCGTGGGGGGGTCATAACCGGGGAGCTGTTTTTT. Translating gives CASSLVSPRGGVITGELFF. The full variable domain, with the rest looked up from reference TRBV7-8 and TRBJ2-2, is GAGVSQSPRYKVAKRGQDVALRCDPISGHVSLFWYQQALGQGPEFLTYFQNEAQLDKSGLPSDRFFAERPEGSVSTLKIQRTQQEDSAVYLCASSLVSPRGGVITGELFFGEGSRLTVL.

The rearrangement joins TRBV27 to TRBJ2-5; tentative D call: TRBD1 (5 bases). With 2 bases removed from V and 1 base from J, the gap between germline ends came to 8 bases. The CDR3 loop spans 14 amino acids. Germline V CDR1 and CDR2: MNHEY, SMNVEV (reference sequence). CDR3: CASSLMTAQETQYF. CDR3 sequence (DNA): TGTGCCAGCAGTTTAATGACAGCCCAAGAGACCCAGTACTTC.

This clonotype showed up just a few times. V gene TRBV27 combines with J gene TRBJ1-5; no reliable D call. The CDR3 runs 12 residues. CDR1 MNHEY and CDR2 SMNVEV come from the germline V gene (reference sequence). Trimming took 8 bases from V and 4 from J, leaving 9 bases between them. The CDR3 loop reads CASGPLNQPQHF. The CDR3 DNA reads TGTGCCAGCGGGCCCCTAAATCAGCCCCAGCATTTT.

This clonotype was seen a few times. The chain employs TRBV9 and TRBJ2-2; TRBD2 agrees at 7 bases. CDR1 and CDR2 from the germline V gene are SGDLS and YYNGEE. J gave up 4 bases and V 0 bases, and 6 bases lay outside the gene matches. The CDR3 contains 16 residues. CDR3 sequence: CASSVAKREGTGELFF. The DNA of the CDR3 is TGTGCCAGCAGCGTAGCCAAGAGGGAGGGCACCGGGGAGCTGTTTTTT. The complete variable domain, with remaining parts taken from reference TRBV9 and TRBJ2-2, reads DSGVTQTPKHLITATGQRVTLRCSPRSGDLSVYWYQQSLDQGLQFLIQYYNGEERAKGNILERFSAQQFPDLHSELNLSSLELGDSALYFCASSVAKREGTGELFFGEGSRLTVL.

This clonotype has ten or more counts. V and J are TRBV11-2 and TRBJ2-7; 10 positions match TRBD2. This CDR3 has 15 residues. Germline V gene lookup returns CDR1 SGHAT and CDR2 FQNNGV. V trimming: 1 base; J trimming: 1 base; junction bases outside the gene matches: 1. CDR3 in DNA: TGTGCCAGCAGCTTAGTAGCGGGAGGTTCCTACGAGCAGTACTTC. Translation gives CASSLVAGGSYEQYF.

This clonotype has ten or more counts. J is TRBJ2-7 and V is TRBV7-9, with no clear D. Deletions cut 0 bases from V and 3 bases from J, with 9 bases between. Germline V gives CDR1 SEHNR, CDR2 FQNEAQ (reference sequence). The CDR3 is 14 residues long. The chain's CDR3 is CASSLALGLYEQYF. In DNA form, the CDR3 reads TGTGCCAGCAGCTTAGCGCTGGGTCTCTACGAGCAGTACTTC.

This clonotype is a singleton in its sample. The chain has TRBV11-2 and TRBJ2-3; 13 nucleotides match TRBD2. Germline trimming cut 5 bases from V and 7 bases from J; bases unmatched to any gene: 9. Germline V lookup: CDR1 SGHAT, CDR2 FQNNGV. This CDR3 is built from 16 residues. The CDR3 is CASSLYSGLAGNTQYF. CDR3 coding DNA: TGTGCCAGCAGCCTTTACTCGGGACTAGCGGGAAATACGCAGTATTTT.

This sequence joins TRBV12-3 or TRBV12-4 and TRBJ1-5, with D possibly matching TRBD1 (5 bases). Between the trimmed V and J ends, which lost 2 bases and 4 bases, there was a span of 9 bases. The CDR3 has 14 amino acids. CDR3 amino acids: CASSLMTANQPQHF. The CDR3 DNA follows: TGTGCCAGCAGTTTAATGACAGCAAATCAGCCCCAGCATTTT.

V usage is TRBV4-1 and J usage is TRBJ2-7; no definite D call. Germline CDR1 and CDR2: MGHRA and YSYEKL. This CDR3 has 13 residues. V lost 5 bases to trimming and J lost 0 bases, with 8 bases between them. The CDR3 DNA follows: TGCGCCAGCAGCAAAACCGTCTCCTACGAGCAGTACTTC. Protein: CASSKTVSYEQYF.

This clonotype was counted many times. The chain uses TRBV7-8 and TRBJ1-2; a possible D gene is TRBD1 (6 bases). This CDR3 is built from 15 residues. The germline CDR1 and CDR2 sequences are SGHVS and FQNEAQ. Trimming stripped 4 bases from V and 4 bases from J, with 16 bases between. CDR3 region: CASSYWGGPGYGYTF. CDR3 coding DNA: TGTGCCAGCAGCTACTGGGGGGGGCCGGGCTATGGCTACACCTTC. Full variable domain (remainder filled in from reference TRBV7-8 and TRBJ1-2): GAGVSQSPRYKVAKRGQDVALRCDPISGHVSLFWYQQALGQGPEFLTYFQNEAQLDKSGLPSDRFFAERPEGSVSTLKIQRTQQEDSAVYLCASSYWGGPGYGYTFGSGTRLTVV.

This clonotype was observed many times. This CDR3 reads CASSLPSNTGELFF. In nucleotides, the CDR3 is TGTGCCAGCAGCTTACCCTCGAACACCGGGGAGCTGTTTTTT. The chain links TRBV7-3 to TRBJ2-2; D is unclear. The germline V and J ends were trimmed by 2 bases and 0 bases, with 4 bases remaining between them. Germline-derived CDR1 and CDR2 are SGHTA and FQGTGA. This CDR3 region has 14 residues. Full variable domain (missing parts from reference TRBV7-3 and TRBJ2-2): GAGVSQTPSNKVTEKGKYVELRCDPISGHTALYWYRQSLGQGPEFLIYFQGTGAADDSGLPNDRFFAVRPEGSVSTLKIQRTERGDSAVYLCASSLPSNTGELFFGEGSRLTVL.

This clonotype was seen more than once but under ten times. The chain links TRBV18 to TRBJ2-6; the D is unclear. The length of the CDR3 is 15 residues. Trimming removed 3 bases from V and 0 bases from J, with 6 bases in between. Germline V gene sequence: CDR1 KGHSH, CDR2 LQKENI. CDR3 loop: CASSPQLSGANVLTF. CDR3 bases: TGTGCCAGCTCACCCCAACTCTCTGGGGCCAACGTCCTGACTTTC.

This clonotype was observed a few times. The chain has TRBV27 and TRBJ1-2; D perhaps matches TRBD1 (6 bases). V was cut by 3 bases and J by 10 bases, with 15 bases left in between. This CDR3 comprises 13 residues. CDR1 is MNHEY, CDR2 SMNVEV, per germline (reference sequence). The CDR3 nucleotides are TGTGCCAGCAGTTTTCGGGGGCGCCCGGACTACACCTTC. Translating it yields CASSFRGRPDYTF.

This clonotype was detected ten times or more. This chain links TRBV30 with TRBJ2-5; D might be TRBD1 or TRBD2, each matching 5 bases. This CDR3 is 13 amino acids long. Trimming shortened V by 0 bases and J by 4 bases, and 9 bases separated the two germline ends. In germline, CDR1 is GTSNPN, CDR2 SVGIG (reference sequence). This CDR3 reads CAWSVGVRETQYF. For the CDR3, the DNA is TGTGCCTGGAGTGTGGGGGTTCGAGAGACCCAGTACTTC.

The chain couples TRBV6-2 or TRBV6-3 to TRBJ2-2; the match to TRBD2 covers 10 bases. CDR1 is MNHEY, CDR2 SVGEGT, per germline. The junction had 7 bases not matched to a gene; V was cut back by 2 bases and J by 7 bases. The CDR3 loop spans 16 amino acids. The CDR3 bases are TGTGCCAGCAGTTACATCCTAGCGGGAGCCGACGGGGAGCTGTTTTTT. It translates to CASSYILAGADGELFF.

At least ten counts were recorded for this clonotype. V gene TRBV6-2 or TRBV6-3 combines with J gene TRBJ1-4, with 7 bases that match TRBD1. Germline CDR1 reads MNHEY; CDR2 reads SVGEGT. V trimming: 4 bases; J trimming: 8 bases; junction bases outside the gene matches: 10. This CDR3 is 15 amino acids long. The CDR3 loop reads CASSSPRQGGEKLFF. DNA for the CDR3: TGTGCCAGCAGTTCACCCAGACAGGGAGGGGAAAAACTGTTTTTT.

The J gene is TRBJ2-3, the V gene TRBV6-1, with D possibly TRBD1 on 5 matching bases. Germline CDR1 reads MNHNS; CDR2 reads SASEGT. This CDR3 is 19 amino acids long. The V and J ends lost 6 bases and 0 bases respectively, with 25 bases between them. CDR3 sequence (DNA): TGTGCCAGCAGCCTCTTTTTTGGGCCGACAGTTTCTAGCACAGATACGCAGTATTTT. Translation: CASSLFFGPTVSSTDTQYF.

As concerns this clonotype: The junction differs from germline at one of its ends, possibly a read error. CDR3 region: CASVGGEETRYF. CDR3 nucleotide sequence: TGTGCCAGCGTTGGGGGGGAAGAAACCCGGTACTTC. The chain employs TRBV12-3 or TRBV12-4 and TRBJ2-5; 7 positions match TRBD2. CDR3 length: 12 amino acids.

Details on this clonotype: A much larger clone differs by one base, so this may be a read error. V usage is TRBV28 and J usage is TRBJ1-5, with D possibly being TRBD1 (6 bases). CDR1 is MDHEN and CDR2 is SYDVKM in the germline V gene. The length of the CDR3 is 15 residues. Here the CDR3 reads CASSFPGQSNQLQHF. CDR3 DNA: TGTGCCAGCAGTTTTCCCGGACAGAGCAATCAGCTCCAGCATTTT.

This clonotype was seen repeatedly, ten times or more. The V call is TRBV7-3, the J call TRBJ2-1; TRBD2 agrees at 9 bases. The V gene end was trimmed by 8 bases and the J gene end by 0 bases; junction bases not matched to a gene: 5. Looked up from germline, CDR1 is SGHTA and CDR2 is FQGTGA. CDR3 size: 15 residues. The DNA of the CDR3 is TGTGCCAGCTCTGCGGGAGGGGTCTCCTACAATGAGCAGTTCTTC. Amino acids: CASSAGGVSYNEQFF.